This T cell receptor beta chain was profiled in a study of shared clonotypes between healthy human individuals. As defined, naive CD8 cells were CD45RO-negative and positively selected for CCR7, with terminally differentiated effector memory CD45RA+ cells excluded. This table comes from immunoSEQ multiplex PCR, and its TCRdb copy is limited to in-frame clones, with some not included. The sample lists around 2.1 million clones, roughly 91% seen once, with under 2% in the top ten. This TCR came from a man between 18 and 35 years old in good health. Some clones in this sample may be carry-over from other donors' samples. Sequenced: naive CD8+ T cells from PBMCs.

The chain's CDR3 is CASSLFGEINEQFF. The CDR3 nucleotides are TGTGCCAGCAGCTTGTTCGGGGAAATCAATGAGCAGTTCTTC. The J gene is TRBJ2-1, the V gene TRBV5-6, with D possibly TRBD2 on 5 matching bases. With 1 base removed from V and 6 bases from J, the gap between germline ends came to 11 bases. The CDR3 spans 14 residues. CDR1 SGHDT and CDR2 YYEEEE come from the germline V gene.